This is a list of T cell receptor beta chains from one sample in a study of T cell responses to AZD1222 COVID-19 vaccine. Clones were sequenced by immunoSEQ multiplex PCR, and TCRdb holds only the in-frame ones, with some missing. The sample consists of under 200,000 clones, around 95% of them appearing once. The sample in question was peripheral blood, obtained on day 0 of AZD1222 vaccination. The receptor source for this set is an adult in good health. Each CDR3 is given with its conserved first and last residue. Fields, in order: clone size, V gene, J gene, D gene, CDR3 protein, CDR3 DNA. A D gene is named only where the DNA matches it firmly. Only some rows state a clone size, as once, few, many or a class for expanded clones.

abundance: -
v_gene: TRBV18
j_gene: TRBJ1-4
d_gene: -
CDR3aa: CASSPREATNEKLFF
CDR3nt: TGTGCCAGCTCACCACGGGAAGCAACTAATGAAAAACTGTTTTTT

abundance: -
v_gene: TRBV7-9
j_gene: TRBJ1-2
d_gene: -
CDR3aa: CASSEGLLNGYGYTF
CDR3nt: TGTGCCAGCAGCGAGGGGCTCCTTAATGGGTATGGCTACACCTTC

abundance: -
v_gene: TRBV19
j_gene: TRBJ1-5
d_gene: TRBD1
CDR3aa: CASSGTGGYQPQHF
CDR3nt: TGTGCCAGTAGTGGGACAGGGGGATATCAGCCCCAGCATTTT

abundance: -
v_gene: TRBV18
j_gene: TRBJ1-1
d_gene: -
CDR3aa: CASSPGTVNTEAFF
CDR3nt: TGTGCCAGCTCCCCCGGGACGGTGAACACTGAAGCTTTCTTT

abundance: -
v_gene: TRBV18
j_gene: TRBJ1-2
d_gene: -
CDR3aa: CASSPKRGYGYTF
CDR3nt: TGTGCCAGCTCACCAAAACGCGGCTATGGCTACACCTTC

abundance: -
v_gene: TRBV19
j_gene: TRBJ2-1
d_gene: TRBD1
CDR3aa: CASSTYRGRSSYNEQFF
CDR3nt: TGTGCCAGTAGTACGTACAGGGGACGGAGCTCCTACAATGAGCAGTTCTTC

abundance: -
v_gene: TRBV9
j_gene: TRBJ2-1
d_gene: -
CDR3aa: CASSVGLAGINEQFF
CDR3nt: TGTGCCAGCAGCGTAGGGCTAGCTGGCATCAATGAGCAGTTCTTC

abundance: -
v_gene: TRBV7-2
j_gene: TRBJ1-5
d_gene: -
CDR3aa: CASSSTPSNQPQHF
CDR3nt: TGTGCCAGCAGCTCCACTCCCAGCAATCAGCCCCAGCATTTT

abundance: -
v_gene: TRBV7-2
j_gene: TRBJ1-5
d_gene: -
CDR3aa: CASSLDNQPQHF
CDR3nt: TGTGCCAGCAGCTTAGACAATCAGCCCCAGCATTTT

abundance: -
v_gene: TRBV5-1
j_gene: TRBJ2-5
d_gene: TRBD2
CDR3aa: CASSPAGWQETQYF
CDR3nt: TGCGCCAGCAGCCCAGCGGGATGGCAGGAGACCCAGTACTTC

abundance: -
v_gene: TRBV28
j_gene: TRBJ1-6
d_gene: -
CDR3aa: CASSLWSRDQYSPLHF
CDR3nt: TGTGCCAGCAGTTTATGGTCACGGGATCAGTATTCACCCCTCCACTTT

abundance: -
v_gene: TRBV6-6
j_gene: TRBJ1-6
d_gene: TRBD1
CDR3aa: CASSPQEGTGSPLHF
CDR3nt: TGTGCCAGCAGCCCCCAGGAAGGGACAGGGTCACCCCTCCACTTT

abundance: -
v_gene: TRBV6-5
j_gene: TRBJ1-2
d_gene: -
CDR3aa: CASSTGQSYGYTF
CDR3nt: TGTGCCAGCAGTACCGGACAGAGCTATGGCTACACCTTC

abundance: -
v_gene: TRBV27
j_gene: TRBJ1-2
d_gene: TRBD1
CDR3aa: CASSLAGTGAYGYTF
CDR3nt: TGTGCCAGCAGTTTAGCCGGGACAGGGGCCTATGGCTACACCTTC

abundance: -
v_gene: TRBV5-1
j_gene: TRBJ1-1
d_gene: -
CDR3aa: CASRPDSSNTEAFF
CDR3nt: TGCGCCAGCAGACCAGACAGCTCTAACACTGAAGCTTTCTTT

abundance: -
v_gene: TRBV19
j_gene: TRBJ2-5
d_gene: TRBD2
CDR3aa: CASRPLAGETQYF
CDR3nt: TGTGCCAGTCGGCCCCTAGCGGGAGAGACCCAGTACTTC

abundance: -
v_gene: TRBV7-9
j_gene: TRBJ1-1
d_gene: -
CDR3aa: CASSLVVEAFF
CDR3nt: TGTGCCAGCAGCTTAGTGGTTGAAGCTTTCTTT

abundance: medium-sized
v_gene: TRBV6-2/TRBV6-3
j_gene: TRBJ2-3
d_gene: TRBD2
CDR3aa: CASSRRLAAPDTQYF
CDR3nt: TGTGCCAGCAGCCGGCGACTAGCGGCTCCAGATACGCAGTATTTT

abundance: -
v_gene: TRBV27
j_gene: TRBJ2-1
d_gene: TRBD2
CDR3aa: CASSLRGDEQFF
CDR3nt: TGTGCCAGCAGTTTACGGGGGGATGAGCAGTTCTTC

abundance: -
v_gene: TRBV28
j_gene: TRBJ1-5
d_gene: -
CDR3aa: CASSRRRGSNQPQHF
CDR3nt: TGTGCCAGCAGTAGGAGGAGGGGAAGCAATCAGCCCCAGCATTTT

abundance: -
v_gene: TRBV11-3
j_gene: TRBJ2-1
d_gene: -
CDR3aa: CASSSTSYDEQFF
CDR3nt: TGTGCCAGCAGCTCGACTAGTTACGATGAGCAGTTCTTC

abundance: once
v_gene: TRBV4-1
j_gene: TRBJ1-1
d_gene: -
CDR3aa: CASSQDRMQAFMNTEAFF
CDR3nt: TGCGCCAGCAGCCAAGATCGGATGCAGGCCTTCATGAACACTGAAGCTTTCTTT

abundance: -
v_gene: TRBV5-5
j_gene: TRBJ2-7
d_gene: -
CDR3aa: CASSFALYEQYF
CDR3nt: TGTGCCAGCAGCTTCGCTCTCTACGAGCAGTACTTC

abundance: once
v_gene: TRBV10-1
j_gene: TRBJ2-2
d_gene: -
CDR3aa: CASSDIRFGELFF
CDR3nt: TGCGCCAGCAGTGACATAAGGTTCGGGGAGCTGTTTTTT

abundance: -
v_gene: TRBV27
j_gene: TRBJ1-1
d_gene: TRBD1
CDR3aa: CASSSQGAAEAFF
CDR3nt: TGTGCCAGCAGTTCCCAGGGGGCCGCTGAAGCTTTCTTT

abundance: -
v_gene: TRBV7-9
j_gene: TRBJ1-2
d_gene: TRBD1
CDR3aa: CASSLDRGYGYTF
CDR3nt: TGTGCCAGCAGCCTTGACAGGGGATATGGCTACACCTTC

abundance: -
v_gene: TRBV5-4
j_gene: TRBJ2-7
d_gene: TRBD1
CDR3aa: CASSKYPKRQGAEQYF
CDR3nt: TGTGCCAGCAGCAAATACCCGAAACGACAGGGGGCCGAGCAGTACTTC

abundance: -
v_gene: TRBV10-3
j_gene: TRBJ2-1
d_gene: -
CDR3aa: CAISEGQGRGNEQFF
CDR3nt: TGTGCCATCAGTGAGGGGCAGGGGAGAGGCAATGAGCAGTTCTTC

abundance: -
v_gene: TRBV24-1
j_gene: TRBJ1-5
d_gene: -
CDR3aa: CATSESTGRDSNQPQHF
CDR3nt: TGTGCCACCAGTGAGTCGACAGGTCGCGATAGCAATCAGCCCCAGCATTTT

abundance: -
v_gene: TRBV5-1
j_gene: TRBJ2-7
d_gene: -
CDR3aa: CASREGAAYEQYF
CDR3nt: TGCGCCAGCCGGGAGGGGGCGGCCTACGAGCAGTACTTC

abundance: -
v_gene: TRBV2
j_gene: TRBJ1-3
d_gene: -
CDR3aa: CAISQGIVGNTIYF
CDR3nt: TGTGCCATATCACAGGGAATTGTTGGAAACACCATATATTTT

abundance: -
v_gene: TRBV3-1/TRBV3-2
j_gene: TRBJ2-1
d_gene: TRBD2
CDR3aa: CASSGLWAGGLNEQFF
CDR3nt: TGTGCCAGCAGCGGCTTGTGGGCGGGGGGACTCAATGAGCAGTTCTTC

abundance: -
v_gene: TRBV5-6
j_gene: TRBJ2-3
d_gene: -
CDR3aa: CASSLFGTVMADTQYF
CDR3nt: TGTGCCAGCAGCTTGTTCGGTACAGTGATGGCAGATACGCAGTATTTT

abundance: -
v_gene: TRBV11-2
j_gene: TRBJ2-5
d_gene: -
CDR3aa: CASSWRGRLQETQYF
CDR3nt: TGTGCCAGCAGCTGGAGGGGGCGGTTACAAGAGACCCAGTACTTC

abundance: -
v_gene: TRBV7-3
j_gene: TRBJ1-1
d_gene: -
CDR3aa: CASSLGGASEAFF
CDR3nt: TGTGCCAGCAGCTTGGGAGGGGCTAGTGAAGCTTTCTTT

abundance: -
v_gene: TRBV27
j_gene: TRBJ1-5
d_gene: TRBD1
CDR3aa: CASSAGQGHQPQHF
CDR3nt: TGTGCCAGCAGCGCGGGACAGGGACATCAGCCCCAGCATTTT

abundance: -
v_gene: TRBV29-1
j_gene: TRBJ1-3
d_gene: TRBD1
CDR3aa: CSAVQGVNTIYF
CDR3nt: TGCAGCGCGGTTCAGGGGGTGAACACCATATATTTT

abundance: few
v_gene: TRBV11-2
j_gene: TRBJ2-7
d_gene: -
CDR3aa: CASSFMGGKSSYEQYF
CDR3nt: TGTGCCAGCAGCTTCATGGGCGGGAAATCTTCCTACGAGCAGTACTTC